What follows are 30 T cell receptor beta chains derived from one specimen sequenced in a study of blood T cell repertoires in COVID-19 (dated by TCRdb to 2018 to 2021). Libraries were constructed by the immunoSEQ multiplex PCR assay. The table was pulled from immuneACCESS by TCRdb, which kept in-frame rearrangements only. Such tables lose some clones; where checked, under half of the loss comes from unresolved V genes, and the rest has no known cause. The sample records 140,000 to 150,000 clones, 70% to 90% of which are singletons. 10% to 15% of the sample rests with the top ten. The sample consisted of peripheral blood. These receptors all come from a man between 60 and 70 years old with active or convalescent COVID-19.

CDR3 amino acids: CASSQELRIPGAGELFF. The CDR3 nucleotides are TGTGCCAGCAGCCAAGAACTGCGGATCCCGGGAGCCGGGGAGCTGTTTTTT. The chain uses TRBV4-2 and TRBJ2-2, with D perhaps matching TRBD2 (6 bases). CDR1 is LGHNA, CDR2 YNFKEQ, per germline. V lost 0 bases and J lost 6, with 17 bases in between. CDR3 size: 17 residues.

The chain combines TRBV19 with TRBJ1-2, with unresolved D. Trimming pared 3 bases from V and 4 bases from J, leaving 9 bases between. Germline lookup yields CDR1 LNHDA and CDR2 SQIVND (reference sequence). This CDR3 contains 13 residues. DNA for the CDR3: TGTGCCAGTAGTATCGCAGTTTTCTATGGCTACACCTTC. It translates to CASSIAVFYGYTF.

V and J are TRBV3-1 (or the pseudogene TRBV3-2) and TRBJ2-7; the match to TRBD1 covers 9 bases. This CDR3 region has 14 residues. Unmatched junction bases numbered 5, after V lost 5 bases and J lost 3 bases. Looked up from germline, CDR1 is LGHDT and CDR2 is YNNKEL (reference sequence). CDR3 DNA: TGTGCCAGCAGCTACCGGGACAGGGACTACGAGCAGTACTTC. Its protein product is CASSYRDRDYEQYF.

Worth noting for this clone: The sample holds other DNA sequences that translate to the same CDR3. V usage is TRBV27 and J usage is TRBJ2-5; D is perhaps TRBD2 (5 bases). The CDR3 runs to 13 residues. V was clipped by 0 bases and J by 5 bases, with 7 bases between them. Per germline, CDR1 MNHEY and CDR2 SMNVEV (reference sequence). The CDR3 DNA is TGTGCCAGCAGTTTATCCCCGGGGGAGACCCAGTACTTC. This encodes CASSLSPGETQYF.

The chain combines TRBV4-2 with TRBJ1-6, with 7 bases identical to TRBD1. Losses at the gene ends were 4 bases for V and 1 base for J; bases not matched to a gene: 16. The germline gives CDR1 LGHNA, CDR2 YNFKEQ. This CDR3 has 20 residues. CDR3: CASSPRAPDRVSSYNSPLHF. The DNA of the CDR3 is TGTGCCAGCAGCCCTAGGGCCCCAGACAGGGTTTCATCCTATAATTCACCCCTCCACTTT.

This sequence joins TRBV7-9 and TRBJ1-5, with D possibly being TRBD1 (5 bases). Germline CDR1 is SEHNR and CDR2 is FQNEAQ (reference sequence). The germline V and J ends were trimmed by 1 base and 7 bases, with 11 bases remaining between them. The CDR3 sequence is 14 residues long. CDR3 residues: CASSLDQGGQPQHF. CDR3 sequence (DNA): TGTGCCAGCAGCTTAGACCAGGGAGGACAGCCCCAGCATTTT.

The V gene is TRBV5-1, the J gene TRBJ2-3; D possibly corresponds to TRBD1 (5 bases). CDR1 is SGHRS, CDR2 YFSETQ, per germline. The germline V and J ends were trimmed by 7 bases and 2 bases, with 14 bases remaining between them. CDR3 length: 14 amino acids. CDR3 in amino acids: CASSQGSFTDTQYF. For the CDR3, the DNA is TGCGCCAGCTCGCAGGGTTCCTTCACAGATACGCAGTATTTT.

The gene calls are TRBV7-3 and TRBJ2-3, with a weak D call TRBD1 (6 bases). The CDR3 runs to 15 residues. Germline CDR1 and CDR2: SGHTA and FQGTGA. The V end was cut by 3 bases, the J end by 5 bases, with 15 bases between. CDR3 coding DNA: TGTGCCAGCAGCTTCCGGGACACCCTGGGAGATACGCAGTATTTT. Translating gives CASSFRDTLGDTQYF. Supplemented by reference TRBV7-3 and TRBJ2-3, the full variable domain reads GAGVSQTPSNKVTEKGKYVELRCDPISGHTALYWYRQSLGQGPEFLIYFQGTGAADDSGLPNDRFFAVRPEGSVSTLKIQRTERGDSAVYLCASSFRDTLGDTQYFGPGTRLTVL.

This clone was counted a few times. The DNA for the CDR3 is TGCGCCAGCAGTCCCACAGGATGGGGCCCGGAAAAACTGTTTTTT. Translation: CASSPTGWGPEKLFF. The chain combines TRBV5-1 with TRBJ1-4, with D possibly matching TRBD1 (5 bases). This CDR3 region has 15 residues. From germline, CDR1 is SGHRS and CDR2 YFSETQ. V was trimmed by 5 bases and J by 8 bases, leaving 19 bases between them.

The rearrangement joins TRBV10-3 to TRBJ1-1, with TRBD1 as a possible D gene (6 bases). The CDR3 loop spans 15 amino acids. Between the trimmed V and J ends, which lost 2 bases and 2 bases, there was a span of 12 bases. Looked up from germline, CDR1 is ENHRY and CDR2 is SYGVKD. The CDR3 protein is CAISEIQGTNTEAFF. For the CDR3, the DNA is TGTGCCATCAGTGAGATTCAGGGGACAAACACTGAAGCTTTCTTT.

The genes are TRBV7-2 and TRBJ2-1; D remains ambiguous. The CDR3 length is 14 residues. The V end was cut by 3 bases, the J end by 1 base, with 7 bases between. In germline, CDR1 is SGHTA, CDR2 FQGNSA. CDR3 sequence reads: CASSLRVSYNEQFF. Written as DNA, the CDR3 is TGTGCCAGCAGCTTGCGCGTTTCCTACAATGAGCAGTTCTTC.

The chain couples TRBV24-1 to TRBJ2-7, with 9 bases that match TRBD2. With 7 bases clipped from V and 5 bases from J, the junction kept 8 bases outside the gene matches. This CDR3 has 14 amino acids. CDR1 is KGHDR, CDR2 SFDVKD, per germline. The CDR3 loop is CATRAGGASNEQYF. CDR3 bases: TGTGCCACCAGGGCGGGGGGGGCGAGCAACGAGCAGTACTTC.

This clone has only a few counts. CDR3 in DNA: TGTGCCAGCAGTCGTCGGGTCTACAATGAGCAGTTCTTC. It is translated as CASSRRVYNEQFF. This chain joins TRBV27 and TRBJ2-1; D is unclear. This CDR3 has 13 residues. V lost 5 bases and J 3 bases, leaving 8 bases between the germline ends. In germline, CDR1 is MNHEY, CDR2 SMNVEV (reference sequence).

Concerning this clone itself: The same CDR3 arises from other DNA sequences in this sample as well. This rearrangement joins TRBV27 to TRBJ1-1; the match to TRBD1 covers 8 bases. Trimming cost V 6 bases and J 6 bases; bases outside gene matches: 6. Germline V CDR1 and CDR2: MNHEY, SMNVEV (reference sequence). This CDR3 is built from 13 residues. The CDR3 DNA sequence: TGTGCCAGCAGGCGCGACAGGGGCCCTGAAGCTTTCTTT. It translates to CASRRDRGPEAFF.

This clone is medium-sized by share. The identical CDR3 is also encoded by other nucleotide sequences in the sample. This chain links TRBV30 with TRBJ2-7; a possible D gene is TRBD2 (5 bases). The CDR3 is 12 amino acids. Deletions cut 0 bases from V and 4 bases from J, with 7 bases between. Germline V gives CDR1 GTSNPN, CDR2 SVGIG (reference sequence). This CDR3 reads CAWSVRGYEQYF. The CDR3 region has the DNA TGTGCCTGGAGTGTTCGGGGTTACGAGCAGTACTTC.

This chain joins TRBV5-1 and TRBJ2-7, with TRBD2 matching over 7 bases. Germline trimming cut 2 bases from V and 4 bases from J; bases unmatched to any gene: 6. Germline V lookup: CDR1 SGHRS, CDR2 YFSETQ. This CDR3 spans 14 amino acids. CDR3 loop: CASSLSGDGYEQYF. The CDR3 DNA sequence: TGCGCCAGCAGCTTAAGCGGGGACGGGTACGAGCAGTACTTC.

The V gene is TRBV4-3, the J gene TRBJ1-6, with D hard to call. The CDR3 length is 14 residues. Germline CDR1 reads LGHNA; CDR2 reads YSLEER. V lost 0 bases and J 9 bases, leaving 9 bases between the germline ends. Written as DNA, the CDR3 is TGCGCCAGCAGCCAAGATAGCGGGTCTTCACCCCTCCACTTT. Amino acids: CASSQDSGSSPLHF.

The rearrangement links TRBV9 to TRBJ1-3; perhaps TRBD1 as D (5 bases). Germline V gives CDR1 SGDLS, CDR2 YYNGEE. Trimming took off 4 bases at V and 4 bases at J, with 18 bases between the two ends. This CDR3 spans 16 amino acids. This CDR3 is CASSHPEQGSGNTIYF. The CDR3 coding sequence is TGTGCCAGCAGCCACCCGGAGCAGGGTTCGGGAAACACCATATATTTT.

This chain connects TRBV28 to TRBJ1-2; D perhaps matches TRBD1 (6 bases). CDR1 and CDR2 (germline): MDHEN, SYDVKM. With 5 bases removed from V and 2 bases from J, the gap between germline ends came to 12 bases. CDR3 length: 14 amino acids. The CDR3 DNA is TGTGCCAGCAGTCCCGCCGGGACAAACTATGGCTACACCTTC. The encoded protein is CASSPAGTNYGYTF.

Worth noting for this clone: A junction boundary mismatches the germline segment, possibly from a read error. The CDR3 DNA sequence: TGTGCCAGTAGTATCGTGACGGACACCGAAGCTTTCTTT. This translates into CASSIVTDTEAFF. The chain links TRBV19 to TRBJ1-1; tentative D call: TRBD1 (5 bases). The CDR3 totals 13 residues. Germline CDR1 is LNHDA and CDR2 is SQIVND (reference sequence).

V and J are TRBV6-5 and TRBJ2-3, with D unclear. CDR1 and CDR2 from the germline V gene are MNHEY and SVGAGI. CDR3 length equals 15 residues. V gave up 4 bases and J gave up 2 bases, with 13 bases separating them. CDR3 sequence reads: CASSSRLENTDTQYF. The CDR3 DNA reads as TGTGCCAGCAGTTCCCGCCTGGAGAACACAGATACGCAGTATTTT.

This clone appeared a few times. The V gene is TRBV5-6, the J gene TRBJ1-6, with a possible D match to TRBD1 (6 bases). The CDR3 covers 14 residues. Germline CDR1 is SGHDT and CDR2 is YYEEEE. V dropped 5 bases and J dropped 9 bases, with 15 bases sitting between them. The CDR3 DNA reads TGTGCCAGCAGACAAAGGGGGGGGAGTTCACCCCTCCACTTT. Its protein is CASRQRGGSSPLHF.

V is TRBV14 and J is TRBJ2-7; 9 nucleotides match TRBD2. Germline V gene lookup returns CDR1 SGHDN and CDR2 FVKESK. V was pared by 3 bases and J by 2 bases, with 5 bases of the junction left unmatched. The CDR3 contains 15 residues. The CDR3, as DNA: TGTGCCAGCAGCCACTTAGCGGGAGTCCCCTACGAGCAGTACTTC. Protein: CASSHLAGVPYEQYF.

This chain joins TRBV6-5 and TRBJ2-7; D perhaps matches TRBD1 (5 bases). V dropped 6 bases and J dropped 0 bases, with 15 bases sitting between them. The CDR3 extends over 15 amino acids. Germline CDR1 is MNHEY and CDR2 is SVGAGI. CDR3 amino acids: CASRSDRPSSYEQYF. The CDR3 nucleotides are TGTGCCAGCAGATCCGACAGACCTAGCTCCTACGAGCAGTACTTC.

V gene TRBV4-1 combines with J gene TRBJ2-7, with a possible D match to TRBD1 (6 bases). The germline CDR1 and CDR2 sequences are MGHRA and YSYEKL. This CDR3 spans 13 amino acids. Trimming took off 2 bases at V and 6 bases at J, with 11 bases between the two ends. The CDR3 DNA is TGCGCCAGCAGCCAATTTACAGGGTTCGAGCAGTACTTC. Protein product: CASSQFTGFEQYF.

The chain combines TRBV7-9 with TRBJ1-2, with D perhaps TRBD1 (6 bases). With 7 bases removed from V and 8 bases from J, the gap between germline ends came to 14 bases. Germline assignment: CDR1 SEHNR and CDR2 FQNEAQ (reference sequence). This CDR3 has 12 residues. CDR3 in DNA: TGTGCCAGCACAAGACAGGTTGAAGGCTACACCTTC. This translates into CASTRQVEGYTF.

The genes are TRBV4-1 and TRBJ2-7, with 7 nucleotides matching TRBD2. V shed 8 bases and J 3 bases; nucleotides not matched to a gene: 16. Germline loops: CDR1 MGHRA, CDR2 YSYEKL. The CDR3 is 16 amino acids. This chain's CDR3 is CASPPPGGPEDYEQYF. The CDR3 region has the DNA TGCGCCAGCCCTCCTCCGGGAGGCCCAGAAGACTACGAGCAGTACTTC.

CDR3: CASSLEGGNSYNEQFF. The DNA for the CDR3 is TGTGCCAGCAGCTTAGAAGGCGGGAACTCCTACAATGAGCAGTTCTTC. The chain couples TRBV11-2 to TRBJ2-1; a weak D match, TRBD2 (6 bases). Germline V lookup: CDR1 SGHAT, CDR2 FQNNGV. This CDR3 has 16 residues. Deletions cut 0 bases from V and 0 bases from J, with 9 bases between.

This chain joins TRBV12-3 or TRBV12-4 and TRBJ2-4; D not resolved. Trimming removed 3 bases from V and 3 bases from J, with 6 bases in between. The CDR3 spans 13 residues. The CDR3 bases are TGTGCCAGCAGTTTGAACAGCAAAAACATTCAGTACTTC. Protein: CASSLNSKNIQYF.

The V gene is TRBV18, the J gene TRBJ2-7; TRBD1 matches at 9 bases. Germline trimming cut 5 bases from V and 1 base from J; bases unmatched to any gene: 3. The CDR3 covers 14 residues. CDR1 is KGHSH, CDR2 LQKENI, per germline. The CDR3 is CASSAGTGSYEQYF. The CDR3 DNA reads as TGTGCCAGCTCAGCCGGGACAGGGTCCTACGAGCAGTACTTC.